The 16 T cell receptor beta chains given below trace back to one sample, sequenced in a study of blood T cell repertoires in COVID-19. The assay was immunoSEQ multiplex PCR, and TCRdb's table has in-frame clones only and misses some. Here the sample spans under 450,000 clones, around 86% being singletons. Sequenced input: PBMCs or T cells enriched from blood (not recorded which). These receptors originate from a woman aged 45-65 years who had recovered from COVID-19.

The chain uses TRBV10-3 and TRBJ2-3; TRBD2 matches 7 bases. There are 15 residues in the CDR3. From germline, CDR1 is ENHRY and CDR2 SYGVKD. Unmatched junction bases numbered 5, after V lost 5 bases and J lost 0 bases. CDR3 nucleotide sequence: TGTGCCATCAGTCCAGCGGGATCTAGCACAGATACGCAGTATTTT. Residues: CAISPAGSSTDTQYF.

The genes are TRBV11-1 and TRBJ2-2, with 7 bases matching TRBD2. The CDR3 length is 13 residues. Trimming removed 7 bases from V and 4 bases from J; junction bases left unmatched: 3. Germline values: CDR1 SGHAT, CDR2 FQDESV (reference sequence). The CDR3: CASTWGGTGELFF. The CDR3 nucleotides read TGTGCCAGCACGTGGGGGGGCACCGGGGAGCTGTTTTTT.

The chain couples TRBV7-3 to TRBJ2-3; a possible D gene is TRBD2 (6 bases). Trimming shortened V by 3 bases and J by 5 bases, and 9 bases separated the two germline ends. The germline V gene encodes CDR1 SGHTA and CDR2 FQGTGA. The CDR3 extends over 13 amino acids. CDR3 amino acids: CASSLGLQDTQYF. CDR3 coding DNA: TGTGCCAGCAGCTTGGGACTTCAAGATACGCAGTATTTT.

This chain uses TRBV3-1 (or the pseudogene TRBV3-2) with TRBJ1-6; D might be TRBD1 (6 bases). The CDR3 spans 15 residues. Germline lookup yields CDR1 LGHDT and CDR2 YNNKEL (reference sequence). Trimming cost V 5 bases and J 6 bases, with 14 bases left between them. The CDR3 DNA reads TGTGCCAGCAGCTGGGGCAGGGGAGCTAATTCACCCCTCCACTTT. It is translated as CASSWGRGANSPLHF.

The chain joins TRBV11-2 to TRBJ2-2, with 7 positions matching TRBD2. With V trimmed by 7 bases and J by 6 bases, 11 bases remained unmatched. The CDR3 covers 15 residues. CDR1 and CDR2 (germline): SGHAT, FQNNGV. The CDR3 here is CASTQGAGRPGELFF. The CDR3 DNA reads as TGTGCCAGCACCCAAGGGGCCGGGAGGCCCGGGGAGCTGTTTTTT.

This chain uses TRBV14 with TRBJ2-1, with TRBD2 identical over 7 bases. This CDR3 contains 14 residues. Germline-derived CDR1 and CDR2 are SGHDN and FVKESK. After removal of 6 bases from V and 4 bases from J, the junction contained 6 bases not matched to a gene. CDR3 sequence (DNA): TGTGCCAGCAGTATGGGGGGGGTTTACAATGAGCAGTTCTTC. This sequence encodes CASSMGGVYNEQFF.

In DNA form, the CDR3 reads TGTGCCAGCAGCTTTCGACCCCAGAACTACAAGGAGGCCCTCCACTTT. Its translation is CASSFRPQNYKEALHF. The chain carries TRBV5-8 and TRBJ1-6; D is undetermined. The germline V and J ends were trimmed by 2 bases and 14 bases, with 23 bases remaining between them. Germline CDR1 SGHTS, CDR2 YDEGEE. The CDR3 extends over 16 amino acids.

The chain combines TRBV2 with TRBJ1-6; 7 positions match TRBD1. The CDR3 extends over 15 amino acids. The germline gives CDR1 SNHLY, CDR2 FYNNEI. Unmatched junction bases numbered 7, after V lost 4 bases and J lost 7 bases. The chain's CDR3 is CASSVQGGGNSPLHF. CDR3 sequence (DNA): TGTGCCAGCAGTGTACAAGGGGGCGGCAATTCACCCCTCCACTTT.

The chain couples TRBV19 to TRBJ2-4; no clear D gene. This CDR3 is 13 amino acids long. V gave up 9 bases and J gave up 1 base, with 10 bases separating them. Looked up from germline, CDR1 is LNHDA and CDR2 is SQIVND (reference sequence). This CDR3 reads CASSVVAKNIQYF. The CDR3 nucleotides are TGTGCCAGCTCGGTAGTCGCCAAAAACATTCAGTACTTC.

The chain recombines TRBV23-1 with TRBJ2-4; 13 positions agree with TRBD2. TRBV23-1 is identified as an open reading frame with a role that is uncertain. Trimming at V came to 0 bases and at J to 0 bases, leaving 5 bases not matched to a gene. The CDR3 runs to 19 residues. The DNA of the CDR3 is TGCGCCAGCAGTCAATCGACACTAGCGGGAGGGGAAGCCAAAAACATTCAGTACTTC. It is translated as CASSQSTLAGGEAKNIQYF.

This chain connects TRBV4-3 to TRBJ2-1; 8 positions agree with TRBD1. Per the germline V gene, CDR1 is LGHNA and CDR2 is YSLEER. The V segment lost 0 bases and the J segment 7 bases; nucleotides outside the gene matches: 8. The CDR3 totals 16 residues. CDR3 DNA: TGCGCCAGCAGCCAAGAAAGCGGACAGGGATGGAATGAGCAGTTCTTC. Encoded protein: CASSQESGQGWNEQFF.

The chain recombines TRBV7-2 with TRBJ1-2; 9 nucleotides line up with TRBD1. CDR1 and CDR2 from the germline V gene are SGHTA and FQGNSA. The length of the CDR3 is 15 residues. J lost 4 bases, V lost 1 base, and 4 bases had no gene match. CDR3 coding DNA: TGTGCCAGCAGCTTAGTACAGGGGGCAGGCTATGGCTACACCTTC. Amino acids: CASSLVQGAGYGYTF. Full variable domain (remainder filled in from reference TRBV7-2 and TRBJ1-2): GAGVSQSPSNKVTEKGKDVELRCDPISGHTALYWYRQSLGQGLEFLIYFQGNSAPDKSGLPSDRFSAERTGGSVSTLTIQRTQQEDSAVYLCASSLVQGAGYGYTFGSGTRLTVV.

This clone was detected only a few times. The rearrangement uses TRBV4-1 and TRBJ2-1; 9 nucleotides line up with TRBD1. V gave up 0 bases and J gave up 1 base; unmatched junction bases: 1. In germline, CDR1 is MGHRA, CDR2 YSYEKL. The CDR3 has 16 amino acids. The CDR3 reads CASSQEGQGSYNEQFF. The DNA of the CDR3 is TGCGCCAGCAGCCAAGAGGGACAGGGTTCCTACAATGAGCAGTTCTTC.

This chain connects TRBV5-1 to TRBJ2-3; 7 bases are shared with TRBD2. The CDR3 runs 15 residues. The V and J ends lost 4 bases and 0 bases, in that order; junction bases with no gene match: 5. Germline CDR1 is SGHRS and CDR2 is YFSETQ. As DNA, the CDR3 is TGCGCCAGCAGCCGGGCGGGAGCTAGCACAGATACGCAGTATTTT. Its protein is CASSRAGASTDTQYF.

The sample holds a few counts of this clone. V and J are TRBV7-8 and TRBJ1-3; D is unclear. V was trimmed by 3 bases and J by 0 bases, leaving 9 bases between them. Germline values: CDR1 SGHVS, CDR2 FQNEAQ. CDR3 length equals 15 residues. Here the CDR3 DNA reads TGTGCCAGCAGCTTCTTAAGTAGCTCTGGAAACACCATATATTTT. Its translation is CASSFLSSSGNTIYF. Full variable domain (remainder filled in from reference TRBV7-8 and TRBJ1-3): GAGVSQSPRYKVAKRGQDVALRCDPISGHVSLFWYQQALGQGPEFLTYFQNEAQLDKSGLPSDRFFAERPEGSVSTLKIQRTQQEDSAVYLCASSFLSSSGNTIYFGEGSWLTVV.

The J gene is TRBJ1-6, the V gene TRBV3-1 (or the pseudogene TRBV3-2); TRBD1 aligns across 8 bases. V lost 2 bases to trimming and J lost 6 bases; unmatched junction nucleotides: 3. The CDR3 loop spans 15 amino acids. Germline V gene lookup returns CDR1 LGHDT and CDR2 YNNKEL (reference sequence). The CDR3 nucleotides are TGTGCCAGCAGCCAACCGACAGGGGTTAATTCACCCCTCCACTTT. It is translated as CASSQPTGVNSPLHF.